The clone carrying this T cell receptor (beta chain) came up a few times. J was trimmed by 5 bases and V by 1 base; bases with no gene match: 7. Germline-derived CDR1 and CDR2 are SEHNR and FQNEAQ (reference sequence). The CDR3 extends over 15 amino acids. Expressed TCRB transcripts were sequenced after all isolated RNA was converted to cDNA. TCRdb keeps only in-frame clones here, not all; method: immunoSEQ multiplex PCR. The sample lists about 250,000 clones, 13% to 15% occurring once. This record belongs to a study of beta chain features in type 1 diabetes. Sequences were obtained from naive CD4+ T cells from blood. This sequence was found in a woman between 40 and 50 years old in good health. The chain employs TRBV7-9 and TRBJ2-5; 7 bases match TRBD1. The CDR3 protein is CASSLVGGLSETQYF. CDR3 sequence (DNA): TGTGCCAGCAGCTTAGTAGGGGGCCTTTCGGAGACCCAGTACTTC.